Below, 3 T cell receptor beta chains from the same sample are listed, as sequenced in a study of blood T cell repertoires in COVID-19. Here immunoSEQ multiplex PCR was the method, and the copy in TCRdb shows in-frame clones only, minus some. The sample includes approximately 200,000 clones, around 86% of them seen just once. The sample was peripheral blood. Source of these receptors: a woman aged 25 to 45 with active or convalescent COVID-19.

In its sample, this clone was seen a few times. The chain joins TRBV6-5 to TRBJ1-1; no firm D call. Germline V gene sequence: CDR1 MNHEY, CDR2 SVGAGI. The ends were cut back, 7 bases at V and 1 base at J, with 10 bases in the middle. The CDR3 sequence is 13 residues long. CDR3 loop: CASKRDPNTEAFF. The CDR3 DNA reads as TGTGCCAGCAAGAGGGATCCGAACACTGAAGCTTTCTTT.

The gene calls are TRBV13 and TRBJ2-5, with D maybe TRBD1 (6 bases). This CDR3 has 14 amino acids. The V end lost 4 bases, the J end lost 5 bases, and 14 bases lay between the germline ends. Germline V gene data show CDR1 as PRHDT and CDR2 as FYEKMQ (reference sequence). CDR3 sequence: CASSYRTEEETQYF. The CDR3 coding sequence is TGTGCCAGCAGCTACAGGACAGAAGAGGAGACCCAGTACTTC.

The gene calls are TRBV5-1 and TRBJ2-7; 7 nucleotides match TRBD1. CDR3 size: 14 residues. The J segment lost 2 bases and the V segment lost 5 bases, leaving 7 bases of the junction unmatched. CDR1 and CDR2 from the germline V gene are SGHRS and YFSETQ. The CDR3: CASSRQGDTYEQYF. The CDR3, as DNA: TGCGCCAGCAGTAGACAGGGCGACACCTACGAGCAGTACTTC.